What follows is one TCR beta chain and its context. Sequenced by immunoSEQ multiplex PCR; TCRdb stores in-frame clones only, minus some. The sample has roughly 450,000 clones; 90% are singletons. This record belongs to a study of control samples from healthy donors and cancer patients. Trimming pared 10 bases from V and 7 bases from J, leaving 19 bases between. This CDR3 has 13 amino acids. V gene TRBV12-3 or TRBV12-4 combines with J gene TRBJ1-1; D ambiguous. Sequencing was done on a sample of PBMCs. This TCR came from a man in his forties or fifties with head and neck cancer. The CDR3 region is CATDQPTGGEAFF. In DNA form, the CDR3 reads TGTGCCACCGACCAACCTACTGGAGGTGAAGCTTTCTTT.